A selection of T cell receptor beta chains follows, all from one sample in a study of blood T cell repertoires in COVID-19. Here immunoSEQ multiplex PCR was the method, and the copy in TCRdb shows in-frame clones only, minus some. This sample has about 300,000 clones, with more than 70% found just once. Sequencing was carried out using peripheral blood. The receptors originated from a woman aged 25 to 39 who had recovered from COVID-19. Both conserved end residues are part of each CDR3. A D gene is named only where the DNA matches it firmly. Rows give clone size only sometimes, using once, few, many, or a class for an expanded clone.

v_call: TRBV6-2/TRBV6-3
j_call: TRBJ2-6
clone_size: few
d_call: -
cdr3_nt: TGTGCCAGCAGTCAGACTAGCTCTGGGGCCAACGTCCTGACTTTC
cdr3_aa: CASSQTSSGANVLTF

v_call: TRBV6-5
j_call: TRBJ1-2
clone_size: -
d_call: -
cdr3_nt: TGTGCCAGCGGCGACCTTATGAGGAGCCGCTACACCTTC
cdr3_aa: CASGDLMRSRYTF

v_call: TRBV28
j_call: TRBJ2-7
clone_size: -
d_call: -
cdr3_nt: TGTGCCAGCAGTTCGATAGAGGGCTACGAGCAGTACTTC
cdr3_aa: CASSSIEGYEQYF

v_call: TRBV9
j_call: TRBJ1-1
clone_size: -
d_call: -
cdr3_nt: TGTGCCAGCAGCGTAGACCCTTTGCGGGGGAACACTGAAGCTTTCTTT
cdr3_aa: CASSVDPLRGNTEAFF

v_call: TRBV15
j_call: TRBJ1-3
clone_size: -
d_call: -
cdr3_nt: TGTGCCACCAGCAGAGAAGTCAGGATTACCTCTGGAAACACCATATATTTT
cdr3_aa: CATSREVRITSGNTIYF

v_call: TRBV5-1
j_call: TRBJ2-7
clone_size: -
d_call: TRBD1
cdr3_nt: TGCGCCAGCAGCTTCTCCGGGACAGGGGCAGGCTCCTACGAGCAGTACTTC
cdr3_aa: CASSFSGTGAGSYEQYF

v_call: TRBV28
j_call: TRBJ1-2
clone_size: -
d_call: -
cdr3_nt: TGTGCCAGCAGTTTTGCCGGTCCTAACTATGGCTACACCTTC
cdr3_aa: CASSFAGPNYGYTF

v_call: TRBV5-1
j_call: TRBJ1-1
clone_size: -
d_call: TRBD1
cdr3_nt: TGCGCCAGCAGCCCACAGGGGGACACTGAAGCTTTCTTT
cdr3_aa: CASSPQGDTEAFF

v_call: TRBV11-1
j_call: TRBJ1-2
clone_size: -
d_call: -
cdr3_nt: TGTGCCAGCAGCTTAACAGAGAACTATGGCTACACCTTC
cdr3_aa: CASSLTENYGYTF

v_call: TRBV5-4
j_call: TRBJ1-2
clone_size: few
d_call: TRBD1
cdr3_nt: TGTGCCAGCAGCTACAGGGGGACGAACTATGGCTACACCTTC
cdr3_aa: CASSYRGTNYGYTF

v_call: TRBV6-5
j_call: TRBJ1-1
clone_size: -
d_call: TRBD1
cdr3_nt: TGTGCCAGCAGAACGGGACAGGCGAACACTGAAGCTTTCTTT
cdr3_aa: CASRTGQANTEAFF

v_call: TRBV19
j_call: TRBJ1-6
clone_size: -
d_call: TRBD1
cdr3_nt: TGTGCCAGTAGTCCCAGGGGGACAGGGGGTTCACCCCTCCACTTT
cdr3_aa: CASSPRGTGGSPLHF

v_call: TRBV18
j_call: TRBJ1-5
clone_size: -
d_call: TRBD1
cdr3_nt: TGTGCCAGCTCACCACAGGGGGCAGGAGATCAGCCCCAGCATTTT
cdr3_aa: CASSPQGAGDQPQHF

v_call: TRBV3-1/TRBV3-2
j_call: TRBJ2-2
clone_size: -
d_call: -
cdr3_nt: TGTGCCAGCAGCCAAGAAACAGTAAAGGCCGGGGAGCTGTTTTTT
cdr3_aa: CASSQETVKAGELFF

v_call: TRBV19
j_call: TRBJ1-4
clone_size: -
d_call: TRBD1
cdr3_nt: TGTGCCAGTAGTACGACAGGGAGGAGGGAAAAACTGTTTTTT
cdr3_aa: CASSTTGRREKLFF

v_call: TRBV6-4
j_call: TRBJ2-1
clone_size: -
d_call: TRBD2
cdr3_nt: TGTGCCAGCAGTGACACTCTAGCGGGGGGGATGGATGAGCAGTTCTTC
cdr3_aa: CASSDTLAGGMDEQFF

v_call: TRBV27
j_call: TRBJ1-1
clone_size: -
d_call: -
cdr3_nt: TGTGCCAGCAGTTTCCGGGGGTTTAACACTGAAGCTTTCTTT
cdr3_aa: CASSFRGFNTEAFF

v_call: TRBV19
j_call: TRBJ2-3
clone_size: -
d_call: -
cdr3_nt: TGTGCCAGTAGGATCCGACAGGCCGACACAGATACGCAGTATTTT
cdr3_aa: CASRIRQADTDTQYF

v_call: TRBV7-2
j_call: TRBJ2-7
clone_size: -
d_call: TRBD2
cdr3_nt: TGTGCCAGCAGCAAACTAGCGGGGGCCTTCTACGAGCAGTACTTC
cdr3_aa: CASSKLAGAFYEQYF

v_call: TRBV19
j_call: TRBJ1-1
clone_size: -
d_call: -
cdr3_nt: TGTGCCAGTAGTACGCCGGGGAACACTGAAGCTTTCTTT
cdr3_aa: CASSTPGNTEAFF

v_call: TRBV3-1/TRBV3-2
j_call: TRBJ2-7
clone_size: -
d_call: -
cdr3_nt: TGTGCCAGCAGCGCCTGGGGCTCAGCCCTCTACGAGCAGTACTTC
cdr3_aa: CASSAWGSALYEQYF

v_call: TRBV19
j_call: TRBJ1-3
clone_size: -
d_call: -
cdr3_nt: TGTGCCAGTAGTATAGAAGCGGGGGCCAGCTCTGGAAACACCATATATTTT
cdr3_aa: CASSIEAGASSGNTIYF

v_call: TRBV7-2
j_call: TRBJ2-3
clone_size: -
d_call: -
cdr3_nt: TGTGCCAGCAGCTTGGTTGGGTTAGCGATTGCAGATACGCAGTATTTT
cdr3_aa: CASSLVGLAIADTQYF

v_call: TRBV10-3
j_call: TRBJ2-1
clone_size: -
d_call: -
cdr3_nt: TGTGCCATCAAGACAGAGTCCTACAATGAGCAGTTCTTC
cdr3_aa: CAIKTESYNEQFF

v_call: TRBV9
j_call: TRBJ1-5
clone_size: -
d_call: TRBD1
cdr3_nt: TGTGCCAGCAGCGGCGGGACAGCAAATCAGCCCCAGCATTTT
cdr3_aa: CASSGGTANQPQHF

v_call: TRBV9
j_call: TRBJ2-2
clone_size: -
d_call: TRBD2
cdr3_nt: TGTGCCAGCAGCGTAGCCGGACTAGCGGCCAACACCGGGGAGCTGTTTTTT
cdr3_aa: CASSVAGLAANTGELFF

v_call: TRBV2
j_call: TRBJ1-1
clone_size: -
d_call: -
cdr3_nt: TGTGCCAGCAGTGGAGATGCTAGTGAAGCTTTCTTT
cdr3_aa: CASSGDASEAFF

v_call: TRBV3-1/TRBV3-2
j_call: TRBJ1-2
clone_size: -
d_call: -
cdr3_nt: TGTGCCAGCAGCCAAGATGGCAGGGTCTATGGCTACACCTTC
cdr3_aa: CASSQDGRVYGYTF

v_call: TRBV13
j_call: TRBJ2-7
clone_size: -
d_call: -
cdr3_nt: TGTGCCAGCAGCGCGTGGGACATGTACGAGCAGTACTTC
cdr3_aa: CASSAWDMYEQYF

v_call: TRBV9
j_call: TRBJ1-6
clone_size: many
d_call: TRBD1
cdr3_nt: TGTGCCAGCTCAACAGGGGGCCTCAGTAGCTCCTATAATTCACCCCTCCACTTT
cdr3_aa: CASSTGGLSSSYNSPLHF

v_call: TRBV28
j_call: TRBJ1-5
clone_size: -
d_call: TRBD1
cdr3_nt: TGTGCCAGCAGTTTCGGCAGGGGGCTACGTCAGCCCCAGCATTTT
cdr3_aa: CASSFGRGLRQPQHF

v_call: TRBV10-2
j_call: TRBJ2-5
clone_size: -
d_call: TRBD2
cdr3_nt: TGCGCCAGCAGCCGGGGACTAGCGGGGGGAACCCAAGAGACCCAGTACTTC
cdr3_aa: CASSRGLAGGTQETQYF

v_call: TRBV2
j_call: TRBJ2-7
clone_size: -
d_call: TRBD1
cdr3_nt: TGTGCCAGCAGTGATTACAGGGGCTACGAGCAGTACTTC
cdr3_aa: CASSDYRGYEQYF

v_call: TRBV4-1
j_call: TRBJ1-2
clone_size: -
d_call: TRBD1
cdr3_nt: TGCGCCAGCAGCCAAGCGGGCGACAGGGGAACGGGCTACACCTTC
cdr3_aa: CASSQAGDRGTGYTF

v_call: TRBV4-3
j_call: TRBJ1-1
clone_size: -
d_call: TRBD1
cdr3_nt: TGCGCCAGCAGCCGCCGGACAGGGAGCACTGAAGCTTTCTTT
cdr3_aa: CASSRRTGSTEAFF

v_call: TRBV28
j_call: TRBJ1-5
clone_size: -
d_call: -
cdr3_nt: TGTGCCAGCAGTTTGCGAGCCAATCAGCCCCAGCATTTT
cdr3_aa: CASSLRANQPQHF

v_call: TRBV23-1
j_call: TRBJ1-2
clone_size: -
d_call: -
cdr3_nt: TGCGCCAGCAGTCAATCGATCCAGGGAACGGCTAACTATGGCTACACCTTC
cdr3_aa: CASSQSIQGTANYGYTF

v_call: TRBV5-1
j_call: TRBJ2-1
clone_size: -
d_call: -
cdr3_nt: TGCGCCAGCAGCTTAATAGGGGGTTATGAGCAGTTCTTC
cdr3_aa: CASSLIGGYEQFF

v_call: TRBV5-1
j_call: TRBJ2-5
clone_size: -
d_call: -
cdr3_nt: TGCGCCAGCAGCTTGGAGGGGGAGGAGACCCAGTACTTC
cdr3_aa: CASSLEGEETQYF

v_call: TRBV10-1
j_call: TRBJ2-1
clone_size: -
d_call: TRBD2
cdr3_nt: TGCGCCAGCAGGGTTCTCGCGGGGGGCCACGGAGGGGATAAGAATCCGGAGCAGTTCTTC
cdr3_aa: CASRVLAGGHGGDKNPEQFF

v_call: TRBV18
j_call: TRBJ2-5
clone_size: -
d_call: -
cdr3_nt: TGTGCCAGCTCACCCTCGTACCAAGAGACCCAGTACTTC
cdr3_aa: CASSPSYQETQYF

v_call: TRBV2
j_call: TRBJ1-2
clone_size: -
d_call: -
cdr3_nt: TGTGCCAGCAGTACAGGCCCCTATGGCTACACCTTC
cdr3_aa: CASSTGPYGYTF

v_call: TRBV5-1
j_call: TRBJ2-3
clone_size: once
d_call: TRBD2
cdr3_nt: TGCGCCAGCAGCTTGACCAGCGGGGCCCCGGATACGCAGTATTTT
cdr3_aa: CASSLTSGAPDTQYF

v_call: TRBV27
j_call: TRBJ1-2
clone_size: -
d_call: -
cdr3_nt: TGTGCCAGCAGTTTAATGAGGACAGCTAGGAGGTCTGGCTACACCTTC
cdr3_aa: CASSLMRTARRSGYTF

v_call: TRBV7-9
j_call: TRBJ2-4
clone_size: medium-sized
d_call: -
cdr3_nt: TGTGCCATTGGAACAGGAAACATTCAGTACTTC
cdr3_aa: CAIGTGNIQYF

v_call: TRBV12-2
j_call: TRBJ2-7
clone_size: -
d_call: -
cdr3_nt: TGTGCAAGTCGCTTACCTCCGGGGGGAGGGGGGGGATCCTACGAGCAGTACTTC
cdr3_aa: CASRLPPGGGGGSYEQYF

v_call: TRBV19
j_call: TRBJ1-1
clone_size: once
d_call: -
cdr3_nt: TGTGCCAGTAGGGAGACCTTGAACACTGAAGCTTTCTTT
cdr3_aa: CASRETLNTEAFF

v_call: TRBV27
j_call: TRBJ2-1
clone_size: -
d_call: TRBD2
cdr3_nt: TGTGCCAGCAAGAAGGGACTAGCGGTACGGGGTGAGCAGTTCTTC
cdr3_aa: CASKKGLAVRGEQFF

v_call: TRBV6-2/TRBV6-3
j_call: TRBJ2-3
clone_size: -
d_call: -
cdr3_nt: TGTGCCAGCAGTTACCTGCGTAGCACAGATACGCAGTATTTT
cdr3_aa: CASSYLRSTDTQYF

v_call: TRBV2
j_call: TRBJ1-2
clone_size: -
d_call: TRBD1
cdr3_nt: TGTGCCAGCAGTGATCCGGACAGGGGAGCCACCTTC
cdr3_aa: CASSDPDRGATF

v_call: TRBV24-1
j_call: TRBJ2-1
clone_size: -
d_call: TRBD1
cdr3_nt: TGTGCCACCAGTGATTTGCCCTTTGACAGGGTGTTCTTC
cdr3_aa: CATSDLPFDRVFF

v_call: TRBV24-1
j_call: TRBJ2-5
clone_size: -
d_call: TRBD1
cdr3_nt: TGTGCCACCAGCCTCCCGGACAGGGCATTGCCCCAGTACTTC
cdr3_aa: CATSLPDRALPQYF

v_call: TRBV7-2
j_call: TRBJ2-7
clone_size: -
d_call: -
cdr3_nt: TGTGCCAGCAGTCCCACGACATTTCCCCACACGTACTTC
cdr3_aa: CASSPTTFPHTYF